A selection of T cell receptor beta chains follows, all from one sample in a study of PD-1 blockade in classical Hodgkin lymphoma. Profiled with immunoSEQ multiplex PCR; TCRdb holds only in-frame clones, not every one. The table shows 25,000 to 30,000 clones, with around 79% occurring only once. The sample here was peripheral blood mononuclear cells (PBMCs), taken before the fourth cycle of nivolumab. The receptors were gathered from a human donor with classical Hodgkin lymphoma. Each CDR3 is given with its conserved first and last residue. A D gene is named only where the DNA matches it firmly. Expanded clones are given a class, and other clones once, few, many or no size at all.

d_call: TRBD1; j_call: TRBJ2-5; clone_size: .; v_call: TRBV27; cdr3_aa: CASSSQGAPGTQYF; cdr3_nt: TGTGCCAGCAGCTCTCAGGGGGCTCCAGGGACCCAGTACTTC
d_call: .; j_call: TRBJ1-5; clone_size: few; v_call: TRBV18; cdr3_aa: CASSPTTAYSNQPQHF; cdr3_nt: TGTGCCAGCTCACCCACGACAGCTTATAGCAATCAGCCCCAGCATTTT
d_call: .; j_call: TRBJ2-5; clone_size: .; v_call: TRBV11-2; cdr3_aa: CASSLEVLFDWAGLQETQYF; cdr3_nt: TGTGCCAGCAGCTTAGAGGTTTTGTTCGATTGGGCAGGGCTACAAGAGACCCAGTACTTC
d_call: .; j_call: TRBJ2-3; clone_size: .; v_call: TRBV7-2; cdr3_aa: CASSNREPPDTQYF; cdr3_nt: TGTGCCAGCAGCAACAGGGAGCCGCCAGATACGCAGTATTTT
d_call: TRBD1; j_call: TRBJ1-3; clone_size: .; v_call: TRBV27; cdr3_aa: CASSLSTGDGNTIYF; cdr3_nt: TGTGCCAGCAGTTTATCGACAGGGGATGGAAACACCATATATTTT
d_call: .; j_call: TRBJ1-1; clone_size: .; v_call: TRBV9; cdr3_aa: CASSPWGGKNTEAFF; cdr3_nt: TGTGCCAGCAGCCCCTGGGGGGGGAAGAACACTGAAGCTTTCTTT
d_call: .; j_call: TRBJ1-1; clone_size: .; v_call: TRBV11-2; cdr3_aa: CASSLALVVNTEAFF; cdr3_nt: TGTGCCAGCAGCTTAGCCTTAGTCGTGAACACTGAAGCTTTCTTT
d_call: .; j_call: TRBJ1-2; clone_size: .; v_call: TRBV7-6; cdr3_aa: CASSRRTRKTF; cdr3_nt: TGTGCCAGCAGTCGACGGACCCGGAAGACCTTC
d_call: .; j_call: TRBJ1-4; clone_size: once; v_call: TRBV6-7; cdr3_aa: CASSPGFWGANEKLFF; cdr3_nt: TGTGCCAGCAGTCCCGGTTTTTGGGGAGCTAATGAAAAACTGTTTTTT
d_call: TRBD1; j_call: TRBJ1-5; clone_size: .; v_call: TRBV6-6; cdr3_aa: CASSIQGGRDNEPQHF; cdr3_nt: TGTGCCAGCAGCATACAAGGGGGCAGGGATAATGAGCCCCAGCATTTT
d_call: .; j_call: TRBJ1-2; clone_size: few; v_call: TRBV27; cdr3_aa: CASSLNPTGGYTF; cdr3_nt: TGTGCCAGCAGTTTAAATCCCACGGGGGGCTACACCTTC
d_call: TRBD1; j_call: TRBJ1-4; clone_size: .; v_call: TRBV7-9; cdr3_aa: CASSLSGTAFWKLFF; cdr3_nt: TGTGCCAGCAGCTTATCTGGGACAGCTTTCTGGAAACTGTTTTTT
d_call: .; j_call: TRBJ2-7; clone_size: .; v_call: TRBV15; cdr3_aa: CATSRPRNRDEQYF; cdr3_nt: TGTGCCACCAGCAGACCCCGAAACAGGGACGAGCAGTACTTC
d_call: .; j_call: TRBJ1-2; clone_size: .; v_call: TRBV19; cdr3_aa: CASSIRQDLNYGYTF; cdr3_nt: TGTGCCAGTAGTATTCGGCAGGATCTGAACTATGGCTACACCTTC
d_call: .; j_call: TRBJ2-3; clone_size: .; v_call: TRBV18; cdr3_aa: CATADRPSTDTQYF; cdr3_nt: TGTGCCACCGCTGACAGGCCGAGCACAGATACGCAGTATTTT
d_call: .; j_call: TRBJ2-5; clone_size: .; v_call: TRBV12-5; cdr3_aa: CASGLVLEPQYF; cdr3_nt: TGTGCTAGTGGTTTGGTACTAGAGCCCCAGTACTTC
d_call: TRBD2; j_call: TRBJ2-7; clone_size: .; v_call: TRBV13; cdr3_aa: CASSRSSGGAPYEQYF; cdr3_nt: TGTGCCAGCAGCCGCTCTAGCGGGGGGGCCCCCTACGAGCAGTACTTC
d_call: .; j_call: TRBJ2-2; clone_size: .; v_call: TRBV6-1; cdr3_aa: CASSTINTGELFF; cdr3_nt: TGTGCCAGCAGTACCATAAACACCGGGGAGCTGTTTTTT
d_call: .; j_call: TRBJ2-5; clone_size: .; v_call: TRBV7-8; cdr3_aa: CASSPDFPTLGAGETQYF; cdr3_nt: TGTGCCAGCAGCCCGGATTTCCCTACGCTGGGGGCCGGAGAGACCCAGTACTTC
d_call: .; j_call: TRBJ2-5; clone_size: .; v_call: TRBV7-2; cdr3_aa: CASSPDRETQYF; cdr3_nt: TGTGCCAGCAGCCCCGACAGAGAGACCCAGTACTTC
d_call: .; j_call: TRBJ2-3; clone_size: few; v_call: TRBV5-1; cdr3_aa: CASSLRSGWDTQYF; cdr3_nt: TGCGCCAGCAGCCTCCGATCAGGGTGGGATACGCAGTATTTT
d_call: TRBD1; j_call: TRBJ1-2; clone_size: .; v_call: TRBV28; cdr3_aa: CASSLQQGANYGYTF; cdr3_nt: TGTGCCAGCAGTTTACAACAGGGGGCGAACTATGGCTACACCTTC